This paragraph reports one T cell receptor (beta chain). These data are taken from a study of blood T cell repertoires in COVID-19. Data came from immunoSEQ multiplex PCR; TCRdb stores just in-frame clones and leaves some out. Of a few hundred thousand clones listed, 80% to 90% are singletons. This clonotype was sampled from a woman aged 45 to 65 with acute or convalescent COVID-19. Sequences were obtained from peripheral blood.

CDR3 in amino acids: CSASPGTGDTGELFF. In DNA, the CDR3 is TGCAGTGCTAGTCCCGGGACAGGGGACACCGGGGAGCTGTTTTTT. The V gene is TRBV20-1, the J gene TRBJ2-2; 10 bases align to TRBD1. The germline V gene has CDR1 DFQATT and CDR2 SNEGSKA (reference sequence). V was pared by 3 bases and J by 3 bases, with 4 bases of the junction left unmatched. The CDR3 is 15 amino acids.